This T cell receptor beta chain was sequenced for a study of PD-1 blockade in classical Hodgkin lymphoma. Overall study results and limits: Newly diagnosed and completely responding patients shared comparable baseline diversity. Undefined causes, possibly disease activity or prior therapy, underlie the repertoire differences.

This CDR3 has 12 amino acids. Germline CDR1 is MNHEY and CDR2 is SVGAGI. The table came from immunoSEQ multiplex PCR; TCRdb's copy has only in-frame clones and leaves some out. Of some 150,000 clones in the sample, 78% were seen once. All patients experienced relapse after autologous stem cell transplantation, and brentuximab vedotin exposure was variable. In regard to this clone: Its antigen is not known. At one end the junction does not follow the germline gene, possibly because of a read error.

The chain links TRBV6-5 to TRBJ2-7; D is unresolved. Material: peripheral blood mononuclear cells (PBMCs), obtained before the second cycle of nivolumab. The source of this sequence is a human donor with classical Hodgkin lymphoma. In nucleotides, the CDR3 is TGTGCCATCAGTGAAGGAGAGTACGAGCAGTACTTC. This translates into CAISEGEYEQYF.